Here is one TCR beta chain with its context. Produced via immunoSEQ multiplex PCR; TCRdb's table is partial and in-frame only. The sample records about 62,000 clones, roughly 92% being singletons. The length of the CDR3 is 17 residues. Germline V gene lookup returns CDR1 SQVTM and CDR2 ANQGSEA. Trimming at V came to 6 bases and at J to 7 bases, leaving 16 bases not matched to a gene. This sample was taken from a study of T cell changes during pregnancy in multiple sclerosis. The sample was CD8+ T cells from peripheral blood mononuclear cells, taken in the second trimester of pregnancy. The V call is TRBV29-1, the J call TRBJ2-2, with 11 positions matching TRBD2. The receptor was derived from a female donor with multiple sclerosis, enrolled in a pregnancy study. The CDR3 sequence: CSVASGASGRIGGELFF. The CDR3 DNA is TGCAGCGTGGCATCGGGGGCTAGCGGGAGGATAGGCGGGGAGCTGTTTTTT.